The next 32 T cell receptor beta chains were all read from a single sample in a study of monozygotic twins with inflammatory bowel disease. TCRdb re-called the 5' RACE reads and gives one entry per CDR3 protein, without DNA. The specimen's table records some 300,000 distinct CDR3 sequences. The specimen was blood. These receptors originate from a human donor with ulcerative colitis or Crohn's disease, or a healthy co-twin of an affected twin (not recorded which).

The chain combines TRBV18 with TRBJ2-5. The CDR3 contains 14 residues. CDR1 and CDR2 (germline): KGHSH, LQKENI. The CDR3 region is CASSPPSDQETQYF.

This chain links TRBV5-4 with TRBJ1-2; TCRdb names TRBD1, which stays unverified in the absence of DNA. The CDR3 has 15 amino acids. The germline V gene encodes CDR1 SGHNT and CDR2 YYREEE (reference sequence). CDR3 sequence reads: CASSRGGQGGYGYTF.

The chain joins TRBV27 to TRBJ1-2; without DNA, the TCRdb call of TRBD1 cannot be checked. Germline values: CDR1 MNHEY, CDR2 SMNVEV (reference sequence). The CDR3 spans 14 residues. This chain's CDR3 is CASSSRQSLYGYTF.

This chain links TRBV12-3 or TRBV12-4 with TRBJ1-1; the D call from TCRdb, TRBD1, cannot be confirmed without DNA. This CDR3 comprises 15 residues. The CDR3 reads CASNIRGEMNTEAFF.

V is TRBV5-6 and J is TRBJ2-3. The CDR3 extends over 11 amino acids. Germline-derived CDR1 and CDR2 are SGHDT and YYEEEE. This CDR3 is CASSVQDTQYF. Complete variable domain (other parts from reference TRBV5-6 and TRBJ2-3): DAGVTQSPTHLIKTRGQQVTLRCSPKSGHDTVSWYQQALGQGPQFIFQYYEEEERQRGNFPDRFSGHQFPNYSSELNVNALLLGDSALYLCASSVQDTQYFGPGTRLTVL.

The chain employs TRBV5-4 and TRBJ1-2; TCRdb reports TRBD1, a call that lacks DNA to check it against. CDR1 is SGHNT, CDR2 YYREEE, per germline (reference sequence). This CDR3 is 16 amino acids long. The CDR3 reads CASSKGQGAANYGYTF.

V is TRBV30 and J is TRBJ1-5; TCRdb names TRBD1, which stays unverified in the absence of DNA. Germline CDR1 is GTSNPN and CDR2 is SVGIG (reference sequence). This CDR3 has 13 amino acids. This chain's CDR3 is CAWNRGSNQPQHF.

The chain's CDR3 is CASSYQGQGSYNEQFF. The genes are TRBV28 and TRBJ2-1; TCRdb names TRBD1, which stays unverified in the absence of DNA. The CDR3 extends over 16 amino acids. Germline CDR1 is MDHEN and CDR2 is SYDVKM.

The V and J genes are TRBV29-1 and TRBJ2-7; lacking DNA, the TRBD1 call made by TCRdb goes unchecked. This CDR3 region has 13 residues. The germline V gene has CDR1 SQVTM and CDR2 ANQGSEA. CDR3 sequence: CSAGVGATYEQYF.

The chain joins TRBV24-1 to TRBJ1-2. Germline values: CDR1 KGHDR, CDR2 SFDVKD. CDR3 size: 11 residues. This chain's CDR3 is CATSGNYGYTF.

This chain uses TRBV28 with TRBJ2-3; TCRdb calls TRBD2, which cannot be checked without DNA. In germline, CDR1 is MDHEN, CDR2 SYDVKM. This CDR3 has 16 amino acids. The CDR3 reads CASLWTSGDSTDTQYF.

The genes are TRBV18 and TRBJ2-1. Germline CDR1 KGHSH, CDR2 LQKENI. This CDR3 has 12 residues. The CDR3 loop reads CASSPRSDEQFF.

J is TRBJ2-2 and V is TRBV19; no DNA is available, so the TRBD2 call from TCRdb remains unchecked. The CDR3 extends over 14 amino acids. Germline V gene lookup returns CDR1 LNHDA and CDR2 SQIVND (reference sequence). CDR3: CASSRLAGPGELFF.

The CDR3 here is CASSPTLRGGFYNEQFF. The genes are TRBV5-8 and TRBJ2-1; the D gene TCRdb calls, TRBD2, cannot be checked with no DNA. The CDR3 spans 17 residues. The germline V gene has CDR1 SGHTS and CDR2 YDEGEE.

The chain joins TRBV4-3 to TRBJ2-3; TCRdb's D call of TRBD2 is untestable without DNA. This CDR3 is built from 16 residues. Germline V gene sequence: CDR1 LGHNA, CDR2 YSLEER. Here the CDR3 reads CASSQVLAGDPDTQYF.

The chain's CDR3 is CASSHRGRGTDTQYF. The gene calls are TRBV6-2 or TRBV6-3 and TRBJ2-3; as DNA is missing, the TRBD1 call by TCRdb cannot be tested. Germline assignment: CDR1 MNHEY and CDR2 SVGEGT. The CDR3 is 15 residues long.

The V and J genes are TRBV30 and TRBJ1-5; without DNA, the TCRdb call of TRBD1 cannot be checked. The germline gives CDR1 GTSNPN, CDR2 SVGIG (reference sequence). This CDR3 is 14 amino acids long. The CDR3 is CAWSATGGGQPQHF.

This chain connects TRBV20-1 to TRBJ2-5; TCRdb picks TRBD2, but there is no DNA to check that call. Germline CDR1 DFQATT, CDR2 SNEGSKA (reference sequence). The CDR3 has 14 amino acids. The CDR3 reads CSARLGGPRETQYF.

This chain uses TRBV20-1 with TRBJ2-7; as DNA is missing, the TRBD2 call by TCRdb cannot be tested. The CDR3 runs 16 residues. CDR1 and CDR2 (germline): DFQATT, SNEGSKA (reference sequence). CDR3 sequence reads: CSAREWRAVQIYEQYF.

The chain is built from TRBV30 and TRBJ2-7; TCRdb reports TRBD1, a call that lacks DNA to check it against. Germline V lookup: CDR1 GTSNPN, CDR2 SVGIG (reference sequence). This CDR3 spans 14 amino acids. CDR3 amino acids: CAWSSGQGADEQYF.

The chain employs TRBV12-3 or TRBV12-4 and TRBJ2-1; no DNA is available, so the TRBD1 call from TCRdb remains unchecked. This CDR3 is built from 17 residues. The CDR3: CASSLVGGTGRHNEQFF.

The chain has TRBV27 and TRBJ2-3; TCRdb picks TRBD2, but there is no DNA to check that call. Germline V gene data show CDR1 as MNHEY and CDR2 as SMNVEV (reference sequence). This CDR3 contains 13 residues. CDR3 sequence reads: CASSTQTLATQYF.

This chain joins TRBV4-3 and TRBJ2-1; without DNA, the TCRdb call of TRBD1 cannot be checked. Germline CDR1 reads LGHNA; CDR2 reads YSLEER. The CDR3 consists of 17 residues. This CDR3 is CASSQEVIRGPFNEQFF.

The chain has TRBV3-1 and TRBJ2-5. Germline V gene data show CDR1 as LGHDT and CDR2 as YNNKEL (reference sequence). The CDR3 covers 11 residues. The chain's CDR3 is CASSGEETQYF.

CDR3: CASTLRGGFQPQHF. The rearrangement joins TRBV6-6 to TRBJ1-5; with no DNA, the TCRdb D assignment of TRBD1 cannot be verified. The CDR3 is made up of 14 amino acids. Germline V gene sequence: CDR1 MNHNY, CDR2 SVGAGI (reference sequence).

V is TRBV21-1 and J is TRBJ2-4; the D gene TCRdb calls, TRBD2, cannot be checked with no DNA. TRBV21-1 is a known pseudogene. The CDR3 totals 16 residues. CDR3 loop: CASIRRRVRAKNIQYF.

The chain links TRBV2 to TRBJ1-2; TCRdb outputs TRBD1, but without DNA this stays unchecked. This CDR3 contains 13 residues. From germline, CDR1 is SNHLY and CDR2 FYNNEI. The CDR3 region is CASSLRDSYGFTF.

The gene calls are TRBV12-3 or TRBV12-4 and TRBJ2-1; as DNA is missing, the TRBD1 call by TCRdb cannot be tested. The CDR3 has 17 amino acids. The CDR3 sequence: CASSLRGPGTGGNEQFF.

The gene calls are TRBV20-1 and TRBJ2-3; the TRBD1 assignment by TCRdb is unverifiable without DNA. The CDR3 has 15 residues. The germline CDR1 and CDR2 sequences are DFQATT and SNEGSKA (reference sequence). CDR3 protein: CSASRQGRSTDTQYF.

The chain recombines TRBV10-3 with TRBJ1-1; TCRdb outputs TRBD1, but without DNA this stays unchecked. This CDR3 has 15 residues. The germline V gene has CDR1 ENHRY and CDR2 SYGVKD. CDR3 region: CAISDSDRMNTEAFF.

V usage is TRBV7-8 and J usage is TRBJ2-5. The CDR3 runs to 15 residues. Germline values: CDR1 SGHVS, CDR2 FQNEAQ. This CDR3 reads CASSPLTLGQETQYF.

The CDR3 is CASSSWTGGVGHRGYTF. J is TRBJ1-2 and V is TRBV27; TCRdb proposes TRBD1, but this gene call is untestable without DNA. The germline gives CDR1 MNHEY, CDR2 SMNVEV (reference sequence). The CDR3 has 17 residues.